The T cell receptor (beta chain) under discussion was sequenced for a study of blood T cell repertoires in COVID-19. Overall study context: Specimens from acute and convalescent COVID-19 originated in the United States, Italy and Spain. From T cells, B-cell-depleted T cells, or PBMCs came the material, which was cDNA or gDNA.

Source study methods: Amplified reference gene primers provided the basis for estimating nucleated cell counts. Sequencing used immunoSEQ multiplex PCR; TCRdb keeps in-frame clones, though not all of them. The D gene and trimming were derived from the DNA, and the V and J assignments and clone size from that table. The sample includes 250,000 to 300,000 clones, about 90% of them seen just once. Seattle enrolled patients during active infection and tracked them longitudinally. The sample comprised peripheral blood. This clonotype was obtained from a woman in her fifties or sixties with COVID-19, enrolled during active disease.

CDR3 loop: CASSSAGQGNIYGYTF. CDR3 DNA sequence: TGTGCCAGTAGTTCCGCGGGACAGGGGAACATTTATGGCTACACCTTC. V gene TRBV19 combines with J gene TRBJ1-2, with TRBD1 matching 10 bases. CDR3 length equals 16 residues. The trim removed 5 bases at V and 5 bases at J, leaving 11 bases unmatched. From germline, CDR1 is LNHDA and CDR2 SQIVND (reference sequence).